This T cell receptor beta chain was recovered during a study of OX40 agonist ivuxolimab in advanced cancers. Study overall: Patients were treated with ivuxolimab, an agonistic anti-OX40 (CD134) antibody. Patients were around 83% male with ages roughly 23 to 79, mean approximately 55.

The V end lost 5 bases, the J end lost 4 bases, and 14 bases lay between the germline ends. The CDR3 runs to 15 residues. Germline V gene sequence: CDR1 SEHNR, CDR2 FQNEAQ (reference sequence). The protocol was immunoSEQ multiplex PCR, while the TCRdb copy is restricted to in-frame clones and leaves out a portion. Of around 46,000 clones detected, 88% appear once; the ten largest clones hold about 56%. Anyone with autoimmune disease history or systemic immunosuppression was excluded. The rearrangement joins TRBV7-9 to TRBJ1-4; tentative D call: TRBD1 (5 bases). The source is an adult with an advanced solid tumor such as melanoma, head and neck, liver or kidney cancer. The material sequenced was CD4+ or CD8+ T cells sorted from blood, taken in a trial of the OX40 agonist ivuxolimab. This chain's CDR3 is CASSPPEGHNEKLFF. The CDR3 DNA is TGTGCCAGCAGCCCTCCGGAGGGGCATAATGAAAAACTGTTTTTT.